Here is one TCR beta chain with its context. The method was immunoSEQ multiplex PCR; TCRdb's version includes in-frame clones alone and lacks a portion of them. The sample lists 84,000 or so clones, around 90% occurring once. V dropped 1 base and J dropped 3 bases, with 20 bases sitting between them. Per germline, CDR1 SGHNT and CDR2 YYREEE (reference sequence). CDR3 length: 17 residues. The entry originates in a study of OX40 agonist ivuxolimab in advanced cancers. Blood got drawn at baseline, again on cycle 4 day 1, and then on cycle 7 day 1. The J gene is TRBJ2-7, the V gene TRBV5-4, with no clear D. The receptor's source is an adult with an advanced solid tumor such as melanoma, head and neck, liver or kidney cancer. The sample consisted of CD4+ or CD8+ T cells sorted from blood, taken in a trial of the OX40 agonist ivuxolimab. The CDR3 spells CASSLLSRGRLVYEQYF. The CDR3 DNA is TGTGCCAGCAGCTTGTTAAGCCGCGGACGCTTGGTCTACGAGCAGTACTTC. The full variable domain, completed using reference TRBV5-4 and TRBJ2-7, is ETGVTQSPTHLIKTRGQQVTLRCSSQSGHNTVSWYQQALGQGPQFIFQYYREEENGRGNFPPRFSGLQFPNYSSELNVNALELDDSALYLCASSLLSRGRLVYEQYFGPGTRLTVT.